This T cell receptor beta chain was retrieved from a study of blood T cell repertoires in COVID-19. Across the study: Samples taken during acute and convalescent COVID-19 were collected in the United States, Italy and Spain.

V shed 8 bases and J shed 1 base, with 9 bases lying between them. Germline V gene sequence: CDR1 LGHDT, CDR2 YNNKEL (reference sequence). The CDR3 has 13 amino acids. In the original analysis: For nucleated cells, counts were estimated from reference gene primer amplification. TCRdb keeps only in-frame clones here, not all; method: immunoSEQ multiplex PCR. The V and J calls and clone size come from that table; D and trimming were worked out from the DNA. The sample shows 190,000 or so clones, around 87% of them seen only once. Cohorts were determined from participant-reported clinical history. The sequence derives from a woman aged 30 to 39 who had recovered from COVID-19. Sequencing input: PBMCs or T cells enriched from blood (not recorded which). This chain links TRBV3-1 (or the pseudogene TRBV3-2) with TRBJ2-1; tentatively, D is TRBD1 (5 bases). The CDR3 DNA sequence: TGTGCCAGCGGGGCGATGTCCTACAATGAGCAGTTCTTC. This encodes CASGAMSYNEQFF.